Sequencing of this T cell receptor (beta chain) was carried out in a study of blood T cell repertoires in COVID-19. For the study at large: Samples of COVID-19 (acute and convalescent) were obtained from the United States, Italy and Spain. PBMCs, B-cell-depleted T cells, or T cells provided the cDNA or gDNA that made up the material.

As processed by the authors: Amplification from reference gene primers served as the basis for estimated nucleated cell counts. Some clones are missing from TCRdb's copy, which holds only in-frame ones; the method was immunoSEQ multiplex PCR. V and J calls and clone size are copied from that table; D and trimming were computed from the DNA. Of tens of thousands of clones listed, approximately 89% were seen once; the top ten hold less than 30%. The CDR3 has 15 residues. After removal of 3 bases from V and 1 base from J, the junction contained 3 bases not matched to a gene. Germline CDR1 is MDHEN and CDR2 is SYDVKM.

The sample taken for sequencing was peripheral blood. The chain combines TRBV28 with TRBJ2-3; TRBD1 matches at 8 bases. The sequence was obtained from a woman older than 75 with acute or convalescent COVID-19. Written as DNA, the CDR3 is TGTGCCAGCAGTTTGCAGGGGGCGGGCACAGATACGCAGTATTTT. Translating it yields CASSLQGAGTDTQYF.